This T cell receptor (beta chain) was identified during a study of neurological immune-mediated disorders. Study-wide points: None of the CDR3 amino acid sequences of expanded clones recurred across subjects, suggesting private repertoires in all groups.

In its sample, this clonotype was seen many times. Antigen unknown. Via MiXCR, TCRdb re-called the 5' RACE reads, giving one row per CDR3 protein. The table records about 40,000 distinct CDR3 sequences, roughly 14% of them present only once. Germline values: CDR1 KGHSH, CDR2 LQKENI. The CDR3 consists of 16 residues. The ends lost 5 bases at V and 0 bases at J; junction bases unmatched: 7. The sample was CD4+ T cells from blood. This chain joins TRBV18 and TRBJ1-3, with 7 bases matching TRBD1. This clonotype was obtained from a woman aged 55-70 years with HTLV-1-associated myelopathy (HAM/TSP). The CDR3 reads CASSSTGVRSGNTIYF. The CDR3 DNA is TGTGCCAGCTCATCTACAGGGGTCCGCTCTGGAAACACCATATATTTT.